This TCR beta chain derives from a study of spatial heterogeneity in lung cancer. On the study more broadly: A consistent excess of beta-chain over alpha-chain sequences was detected.

V dropped 3 bases and J dropped 1; count of bases not matched to a gene: 10. This CDR3 comprises 18 residues. Germline V lookup: CDR1 LNHNV, CDR2 YYDKDF (reference sequence). Time point specified: sample taken at primary tumor resection. The donors, approximately 66 patients with untreated early-stage non-small cell lung cancer, provided the samples. Tumor, nontumor lung or frozen PBMC supplied whole RNA, sequenced without sorting. In this sample, this clonotype turned up many times. Unique molecular identifiers tagged every individual TCR cDNA molecule. TCRdb itself ran the 5' RACE reads through MiXCR, one entry per CDR3 protein. Among fewer than 3,000 distinct CDR3 sequences listed, 7% to 9% were seen once.

This sample comprised normal lung tissue next to the tumor, obtained at surgery. The source of this sequence is a male donor with early-stage non-small cell lung cancer. The chain joins TRBV15 to TRBJ2-4; 9 nucleotides agree with TRBD1. This CDR3 is CATSSPGQGDAAKNIQYF. The CDR3 DNA follows: TGTGCCACCAGCAGCCCGGGACAGGGTGATGCGGCCAAAAACATTCAGTACTTC.